This T cell receptor beta chain is drawn from a study of shared clonotypes between healthy human individuals. This clone has more than one count but fewer than ten. The antigen remains undetermined. Adult Caucasians living in Nashville, Tennessee made up all of the donors. Naive CD4+ cells were CD45RA-selected; the remaining cells were memory. General study points: Sharing of clonotypes among donors was expected to vary with sequencing depth. Generally, naive subsets came out with larger estimated richness than memory subsets.

Clones were read by immunoSEQ multiplex PCR, and TCRdb kept only the in-frame ones, dropping some. The sample has 2 million to 2.5 million clones; about 92% are singletons. The sequence came from a man aged 18-30 years in good health. Some clones in this sample may be carry-over from other donors' samples. The sequenced material came from naive CD4+ T cells from PBMCs. Stated subset: CD45RA+ positively selected.

CDR3 region: CASSYYTGGTEAFF. The CDR3 coding sequence is TGCGCCAGCAGCTATTACACAGGGGGCACTGAAGCTTTCTTT. This rearrangement joins TRBV5-1 to TRBJ1-1, with 8 bases aligning to TRBD1. Per the germline V gene, CDR1 is SGHRS and CDR2 is YFSETQ. The CDR3 runs to 14 residues. The J segment lost 4 bases and the V segment lost 3 bases, leaving 5 bases of the junction unmatched. The full variable domain, in which reference TRBV5-1 and TRBJ1-1 provide the parts outside the CDR3, is KAGVTQTPRYLIKTRGQQVTLSCSPISGHRSVSWYQQTPGQGLQFLFEYFSETQRNKGNFPGRFSGRQFSNSRSEMNVSTLELGDSALYLCASSYYTGGTEAFFGQGTRLTVV.